This T cell receptor beta chain is from a study of T cell clonality in common variable immunodeficiency. Study conclusions and caveats: Fewer deletions and N-nucleotide insertions were reportedly seen in common variable immunodeficiency TCR beta sequences. CVID subjects showed higher TCRbeta clonality than healthy controls.

Sequencing was performed with immunoSEQ multiplex PCR; in TCRdb, only in-frame clones are kept and a portion is missing. The repertoire yields approximately 12,000 clones, none seen only once; the top ten contain roughly 6.9%. CVID subjects were some 15 female and under 35 male, aged roughly 8 to 64. Caucasian heritage predominated among both patients and controls. Each donor provided about 5 to 8.5 ml of heparinized whole blood. The CDR3 is 15 residues long. CDR1 GTSNPN and CDR2 SVGIG come from the germline V gene (reference sequence). V shed 4 bases and J shed 8 bases, with 18 bases lying between them. Turning to this clone: As yet, its antigen is unknown. The read falls 3 residues short of the CDR3 end, and the missing part is taken from the germline J gene.

This clonotype originated in a human donor with common variable immunodeficiency. The chain is built from TRBV30 and TRBJ1-6; D perhaps matches TRBD1 (5 bases). The sequencing input was peripheral blood mononuclear cells. The sequenced part of the CDR3 DNA is TGTGCCTGGAAGGGTGATGGGGCGGATTATTCACCC. The encoded protein is CAWKGDGADYSP. The full CDR3 is CAWKGDGADYSPLHF.